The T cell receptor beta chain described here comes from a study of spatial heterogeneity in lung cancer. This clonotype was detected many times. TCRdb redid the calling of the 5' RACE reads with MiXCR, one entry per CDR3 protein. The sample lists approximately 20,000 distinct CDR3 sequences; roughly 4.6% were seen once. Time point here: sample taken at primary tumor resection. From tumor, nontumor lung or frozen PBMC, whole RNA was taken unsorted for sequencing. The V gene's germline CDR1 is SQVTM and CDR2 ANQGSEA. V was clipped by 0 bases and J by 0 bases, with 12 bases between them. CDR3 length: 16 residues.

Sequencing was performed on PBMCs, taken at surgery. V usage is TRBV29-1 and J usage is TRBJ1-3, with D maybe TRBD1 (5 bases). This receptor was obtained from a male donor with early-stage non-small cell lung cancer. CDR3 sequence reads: CSVEDLQGPSGNTIYF. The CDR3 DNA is TGCAGCGTTGAAGATCTTCAGGGTCCCTCTGGAAACACCATATATTTT.